The 14 T cell receptor beta chains reported below all come from one sample, sequenced in a study of a mutant IDH1 vaccine in newly diagnosed glioma. Sequencing used immunoSEQ multiplex PCR; TCRdb keeps in-frame clones, though not all of them. This sample has about 52,000 clones, with around nine tenths found just once. Their specific antigens are unknown. Time point specified: week 11, during vaccination. The content of each vaccine dose was 300 ug of mutant IDH1 20-mer peptide, and topical imiquimod accompanied it. Sequenced material: PBMCs, taken from a glioma patient whose treatment included an IDH1 peptide vaccine. These receptors were taken from a man in his fifties or sixties with glioma.

The chain uses TRBV6-5 and TRBJ1-1; 8 bases fit TRBD1. This CDR3 spans 16 amino acids. J lost 4 bases, V lost 4 bases, and 11 bases had no gene match. Germline CDR1 and CDR2: MNHEY and SVGAGI. The CDR3 DNA reads as TGTGCCAGCAGTTTTCTTTCTGGACAGGGATTCACTGAAGCTTTCTTT. The encoded protein is CASSFLSGQGFTEAFF.

The genes are TRBV5-6 and TRBJ1-3; unclear D gene. The CDR3 contains 17 residues. Germline V gene lookup returns CDR1 SGHDT and CDR2 YYEEEE. Trimming cost V 0 bases and J 0 bases, with 13 bases left between them. The CDR3 bases are TGTGCCAGCAGCTTGGACAGTTTGACCCTCTCTGGAAACACCATATATTTT. It encodes CASSLDSLTLSGNTIYF.

The rearrangement joins TRBV2 to TRBJ2-3; 15 bases line up with TRBD2. The J segment lost 4 bases and the V segment lost 10 bases, leaving 3 bases of the junction unmatched. The CDR3 extends over 14 amino acids. Germline CDR1 reads SNHLY; CDR2 reads FYNNEI. The CDR3 coding sequence is TGTGCCACCGGGACTAGCGGGAGGTCAGATACGCAGTATTTT. Its translation: CATGTSGRSDTQYF.

This clone showed up just once. The rearrangement joins TRBV5-1 to TRBJ2-7; a weak D match, TRBD1 (7 bases). Germline-derived CDR1 and CDR2 are SGHRS and YFSETQ. The germline V and J ends were trimmed by 6 bases and 1 base, with 23 bases remaining between them. The CDR3 has 17 residues. Here the CDR3 DNA reads TGCGCCAGCATCTGCGGGACAGCGTACAATTTTTCCTACGAGCAGTACTTC. Translated: CASICGTAYNFSYEQYF.

This clone was observed a handful of times. The genes are TRBV6-6 and TRBJ1-6; 10 bases map to TRBD1. Per the germline V gene, CDR1 is MNHNY and CDR2 is SVGAGI (reference sequence). The CDR3 has 16 residues. J was trimmed by 7 bases and V by 4 bases; bases with no gene match: 7. CDR3 residues: CASSLPRTGGNSPLHF. The DNA of the CDR3 is TGTGCCAGCAGTTTGCCCCGGACAGGGGGAAATTCACCCCTCCACTTT.

The chain is built from TRBV27 and TRBJ2-7; TRBD2 matches 13 bases. V was pared by 5 bases and J by 6 bases, with 4 bases of the junction left unmatched. The CDR3 totals 14 residues. Per germline, CDR1 MNHEY and CDR2 SMNVEV (reference sequence). The CDR3, as DNA: TGTGCCAGCAGTCCGGGACTAGCGGGATCCGAGCAGTACTTC. This translates into CASSPGLAGSEQYF.

V gene TRBV19 combines with J gene TRBJ1-5; maybe TRBD1 (6 bases). The CDR3 covers 16 residues. Germline assignment: CDR1 LNHDA and CDR2 SQIVND (reference sequence). Trimming cost V 6 bases and J 1 base, with 16 bases left between them. DNA for the CDR3: TGTGCCAGTAGGGAAGATGACAGGTTGAGCAATCAGCCCCAGCATTTT. As protein: CASREDDRLSNQPQHF.

The rearrangement joins TRBV7-8 to TRBJ2-3, with no clear D. The germline V gene encodes CDR1 SGHVS and CDR2 FQNEAQ. The V end was cut by 5 bases, the J end by 2 bases, with 8 bases between. The CDR3 has 13 residues. The CDR3 spells CASSQRFTDTQYF. In DNA, the CDR3 is TGTGCCAGCAGCCAGCGTTTCACAGATACGCAGTATTTT.

V and J are TRBV27 and TRBJ2-1, with D maybe TRBD1 (6 bases). This CDR3 spans 15 amino acids. Per germline, CDR1 MNHEY and CDR2 SMNVEV (reference sequence). Trimming stripped 6 bases from V and 2 bases from J, with 14 bases between. The CDR3 sequence is CASSHRVGPYNEQFF. The CDR3 coding sequence is TGTGCCAGCAGCCACAGGGTTGGGCCCTACAATGAGCAGTTCTTC.

The chain combines TRBV10-1 with TRBJ2-3; D call uncertain. The CDR3 spans 14 residues. Trimming took 2 bases from V and 2 from J, leaving 8 bases between them. Germline V gives CDR1 WNHNN, CDR2 SYGVQD (reference sequence). CDR3 in amino acids: CASSETADTDTQYF. Here the CDR3 DNA reads TGCGCCAGCAGTGAGACGGCAGACACAGATACGCAGTATTTT.

This chain connects TRBV11-2 to TRBJ2-3; possibly TRBD1 or TRBD2 for D (5 bases each). Germline values: CDR1 SGHAT, CDR2 FQNNGV. V lost 2 bases and J lost 1, with 13 bases in between. This CDR3 spans 16 amino acids. The CDR3 loop reads CASSLMGPGGTDTQYF. Here the CDR3 DNA reads TGTGCCAGCAGCTTAATGGGACCAGGTGGCACAGATACGCAGTATTTT.

This chain links TRBV28 with TRBJ1-2, with 7 nucleotides matching TRBD1. This CDR3 is built from 14 residues. Losses at the gene ends were 10 bases for V and 2 bases for J; bases not matched to a gene: 10. Germline CDR1 MDHEN, CDR2 SYDVKM. CDR3 coding DNA: TGTGCCATTTCCTCCGGGACAGAGAACTATGGCTACACCTTC. Translation: CAISSGTENYGYTF.

This chain joins TRBV6-5 and TRBJ2-1, with D unresolved. V was shortened by 6 bases and J by 10 bases, with 10 bases between the two germline ends. Germline-derived CDR1 and CDR2 are MNHEY and SVGAGI. There are 11 residues in the CDR3. CDR3 DNA sequence: TGTGCCAGCAGACTTAGAAACGAGCAGTTCTTC. Its protein is CASRLRNEQFF.

V is TRBV19 and J is TRBJ2-7, with 12 bases fitting TRBD2. Germline V gene sequence: CDR1 LNHDA, CDR2 SQIVND (reference sequence). The CDR3 contains 16 residues. V shed 5 bases, J shed 5 bases, and the junction held 10 bases outside the gene matches. CDR3 residues: CASSAETSGRVNEQYF. The CDR3 DNA reads as TGTGCCAGTAGTGCCGAGACTAGCGGGAGAGTTAACGAGCAGTACTTC.